This is a list of T cell receptor beta chains from one sample in a study of neoadjuvant anti-PD-1 for oral cavity cancer. Assay used: immunoSEQ multiplex PCR; TCRdb lists only in-frame clones, some missing. The data show fewer than 10,000 clones, roughly 62% seen once. Sequencing used PBMCs, obtained after nivolumab (anti-PD-1) treatment. These receptors were collected from a person aged 35 to 85 with oral cavity squamous cell carcinoma. Each CDR3 is given with its conserved first and last residue. D genes are given only for firm matches. Size is omitted from some rows. Given values are once, few, many or a class for expanded clones.

v_gene	abundance	d_gene	j_gene	CDR3aa	CDR3nt
TRBV18	.	TRBD1	TRBJ2-7	CASSPLPGTGYSEQYF	TGTGCCAGCTCACCCCTCCCGGGGACAGGGTATTCCGAGCAGTACTTC
TRBV10-1	.	.	TRBJ2-3	CASSRQGSDTQYF	TGCGCCAGCAGCCGGCAGGGGTCAGATACGCAGTATTTT
TRBV5-1	.	.	TRBJ2-2	CASSRDTGELFF	TGCGCCAGCAGTCGGGACACCGGGGAGCTGTTTTTT
TRBV7-6	.	TRBD1	TRBJ2-7	CASSFEGGDSYEQYF	TGTGCCAGCAGCTTTGAAGGGGGCGACTCCTACGAGCAGTACTTC
TRBV2	.	TRBD1	TRBJ1-1	CATQGAYTEAFF	TGTGCCACCCAGGGGGCTTACACTGAAGCTTTCTTT
TRBV7-2	few	TRBD1	TRBJ1-1	CASSIDRVDAFF	TGTGCCAGCAGCATAGACAGGGTGGATGCTTTCTTT
TRBV10-1	.	TRBD2	TRBJ2-5	CASSLGTGGYQETQYF	TGCGCCAGCAGCCTAGGAACCGGGGGGTACCAAGAGACCCAGTACTTC
TRBV6-6	few	.	TRBJ1-2	CASTGTGPYGYTF	TGTGCCAGCACCGGGACGGGACCCTATGGCTACACCTTC
TRBV19	.	.	TRBJ2-3	CASSSLAGGIGGDTQYF	TGTGCCAGTAGTAGCCTAGCTGGAGGAATTGGAGGAGATACGCAGTATTTT
TRBV5-1	.	TRBD1	TRBJ2-7	CASSLRQGPQYEQYF	TGCGCCAGCAGCTTGAGACAGGGGCCTCAGTACGAGCAGTACTTC
TRBV15	.	.	TRBJ2-2	CATSRDRGSGWIGELFF	TGTGCCACCAGCAGAGATCGGGGGTCGGGGTGGATCGGGGAGCTGTTTTTT
TRBV6-6	few	TRBD1	TRBJ2-7	CASSYSGTGSYEQYF	TGTGCCAGCAGTTACTCCGGGACAGGTTCCTACGAGCAGTACTTC
TRBV30	.	.	TRBJ2-3	CAWSVRRADTQYF	TGTGCCTGGAGTGTACGGCGTGCAGATACGCAGTATTTT
TRBV6-1	.	TRBD1	TRBJ2-1	CASSEDRSSYNEQFF	TGTGCCAGCAGTGAGGACAGGAGCTCCTACAATGAGCAGTTCTTC
TRBV5-4	.	TRBD1	TRBJ2-5	CASSWDRQETQYF	TGTGCCAGCAGCTGGGACAGACAAGAGACCCAGTACTTC
TRBV7-8	.	.	TRBJ1-6	CASTLDGTYNSPLHF	TGTGCCAGCACCCTCGATGGGACCTATAATTCACCCCTCCACTTT
TRBV4-1	.	.	TRBJ2-7	CASSPGRTPYEQYF	TGCGCCAGCAGCCCGGGGAGGACCCCCTACGAGCAGTACTTC
TRBV15	.	.	TRBJ2-1	CATSRVAYNEQFF	TGTGCCACCAGCAGAGTTGCGTACAATGAGCAGTTCTTC
TRBV7-2	once	.	TRBJ2-3	CASSSTDTQYF	TGTGCCAGCAGCTCTACAGATACGCAGTATTTT
TRBV19	.	TRBD1	TRBJ1-5	CASSIGTVSNQPQHF	TGTGCCAGTAGTATCGGGACAGTTAGCAATCAGCCCCAGCATTTT
TRBV6-1	.	TRBD2	TRBJ2-1	CASSESKTSGRAAEQFF	TGTGCCAGCAGTGAAAGCAAGACTAGCGGGAGGGCCGCCGAGCAGTTCTTC
TRBV4-2	.	.	TRBJ2-6	CASSQGRQSSGANVLTF	TGTGCCAGCAGCCAAGGTCGGCAGAGCTCTGGGGCCAACGTCCTGACTTTC
TRBV5-1	.	.	TRBJ1-1	CASSLGQANTEAFF	TGCGCCAGCAGCTTAGGGCAGGCGAACACTGAAGCTTTCTTT
TRBV5-4	once	TRBD2	TRBJ2-5	CASSRLSGGDQETQYF	TGTGCCAGCAGCCGACTCAGCGGGGGGGACCAAGAGACCCAGTACTTC
TRBV5-6	.	.	TRBJ2-2	CASSLAGTGELFF	TGTGCCAGCAGCTTGGCTGGGACCGGGGAGCTGTTTTTT
TRBV19	.	TRBD1	TRBJ2-5	CASSLQGSQETQYF	TGTGCCAGTAGCTTACAGGGGAGCCAAGAGACCCAGTACTTC
TRBV19	once	.	TRBJ1-2	CANRKTRNYYTF	TGTGCCAATCGCAAAACTAGAAACTACTACACCTTC
TRBV7-9	.	.	TRBJ2-3	CASSLGGSLGGTQYF	TGTGCCAGCAGCTTAGGCGGCAGCCTAGGAGGTACGCAGTATTTT
TRBV6-5	.	.	TRBJ1-5	CASRSKSNQPQHF	TGTGCCAGCAGGTCAAAGAGCAATCAGCCCCAGCATTTT
TRBV29-1	.	TRBD1	TRBJ1-1	CSAATGENTEAFF	TGCAGCGCTGCGACAGGGGAAAACACTGAAGCTTTCTTT
TRBV4-2	.	TRBD2	TRBJ2-1	CASSQASGRARDEQFF	TGTGCCAGCAGCCAAGCTAGCGGGAGGGCCAGGGATGAGCAGTTCTTC
TRBV30	few	.	TRBJ1-3	CAWSEGVAGNTIYF	TGTGCCTGGAGCGAGGGGGTGGCTGGAAACACCATATATTTT
TRBV28	.	TRBD2	TRBJ2-3	CASSPGLAGGRDTDTQYF	TGTGCCAGCAGTCCAGGACTAGCGGGAGGGAGGGACACAGATACGCAGTATTTT
TRBV7-9	.	TRBD1	TRBJ1-1	CASSPDRVPTEAFF	TGTGCCAGCAGCCCAGACAGGGTACCCACTGAAGCTTTCTTT
TRBV4-1	.	.	TRBJ2-7	CASSLASGQGYEQYF	TGCGCCAGCAGCCTCGCCTCAGGGCAAGGGTACGAGCAGTACTTC
TRBV2	.	.	TRBJ1-5	CASSGYSNQPQHF	TGTGCCAGCAGCGGATACAGCAATCAGCCCCAGCATTTT
TRBV29-1	.	.	TRBJ2-3	CSVDERRGRSDTQYF	TGCAGCGTTGACGAACGCCGGGGTCGCTCGGATACGCAGTATTTT
TRBV6-5	.	TRBD1	TRBJ1-5	CASSRQGGNQPQHF	TGTGCCAGCAGCCGACAGGGTGGCAATCAGCCCCAGCATTTT
TRBV2	few	.	TRBJ1-6	CASRSEPPNSPLHF	TGTGCCAGCAGATCCGAACCCCCTAATTCACCCCTCCACTTT
TRBV5-1	.	.	TRBJ1-2	CASSLALEYGYTF	TGCGCCAGCAGCTTGGCTCTGGAATATGGCTACACCTTC
TRBV10-2	.	.	TRBJ2-7	CASKTDSSSYEQYF	TGCGCCAGCAAGACCGACAGTAGCTCCTACGAGCAGTACTTC
TRBV6-6	.	TRBD1	TRBJ2-1	CASRRQGTYNEQFF	TGTGCCAGCAGACGACAGGGAACCTACAATGAGCAGTTCTTC
TRBV6-1	.	.	TRBJ1-6	CASSQAERNSPLHF	TGTGCCAGCAGTCAGGCAGAGAGAAATTCACCCCTCCACTTT
TRBV7-2	.	.	TRBJ2-1	CASSLMGEARNEQFF	TGTGCCAGCAGCTTAATGGGGGAGGCCCGTAATGAGCAGTTCTTC
TRBV27	.	TRBD2	TRBJ2-7	CASSLQSGGLYEQYF	TGTGCCAGCAGTTTACAGTCGGGAGGACTCTACGAGCAGTACTTC